Reported below is one T cell receptor beta chain. This clone was seen a single time. Its target antigen remains unknown. Per-base quality was not reported, and no clone a single base away is much larger than it. The data were obtained in a study of control samples from healthy donors and cancer patients (TCRdb year 2020). Library preparation employed the immunoSEQ multiplex PCR assay. The table was pulled from immuneACCESS by TCRdb, which kept in-frame rearrangements only. Such tables lose some clones; where checked, under half of the loss comes from unresolved V genes, and the rest has no known cause. Recorded for this sample are around 85,000 clones; just under 95% of them occurred a single time. The top ten hold approximately 4.8% of the sample. V ends up 5 bases short and J 3 bases short, with an unmatched junction base count of 6. Spanning cysteine to phenylalanine, the CDR3 consists of 15 amino acids. Only CDR3 DNA remains: 45 bases, in frame from the first base. Via the germline V gene (reference sequence), CDR1 is LNHNV and CDR2 YYDKDF.

Specimen: blood. This sequence uses TRBV15 and TRBJ2-3; 9 central nucleotides agree with TRBD2. The receptor's source is a woman between 18 and 29 years old in good health. Read as DNA, the sequence is TGTGCCACCAGCGGAGCGGGAGGCATGACAGATACGCAGTATTTT. It is translated as CATSGAGGMTDTQYF.